This T cell receptor beta chain was recorded in a study of blood T cell repertoires in COVID-19 (dated by TCRdb to about 2020). About the study as a whole: Samples covering the acute and convalescent phases of COVID-19 were provided by collaborators in the United States, Italy and Spain. Deeply sampled blood TCRbeta repertoires from subjects exposed to, actively infected with, or recovered from COVID-19 were included in the dataset. The repertoires were released in a freely available public database intended as a resource for research on the immune response to SARS-CoV-2. A de-identified subject ID, COVID-19 status, age in years and sex were almost always included in the sample metadata. The material from the prospective study consisted of cDNA or gDNA derived from T cells, B-cell-depleted T cells, or PBMCs. The samples were drawn from two sources: the first 160 participants of the ongoing ImmuneRACE study, and over 950 subjects contributed by 6 global collaborators. Where HLA class I and class II types were available, the types were taken from metadata supplied by the sample provider, not from assay-based typing.

V loses 5 bases of germline sequence and J loses 0 bases, and the interval between the two ends is 16 bases. The cysteine opens and the phenylalanine closes a CDR3 of 16 amino acids. Just CDR3 DNA is preserved here, 48 bases in frame from base 1. Taken from the germline V gene, the CDR1 and CDR2 loops are SGHVS and FNYEAQ. Whole blood was collected in K2EDTA tubes by collaborating institutions according to the institutions' own protocols. For TCRbeta analysis, collaborators shipped samples in one of three forms: frozen whole blood, isolated PBMCs, or DNA extracted from either of those sample types. Points on this clone: The target of this receptor is not known. Base qualities are not at hand, and no much larger clone is one base apart.

TCRbeta CDR3 regions were amplified from genomic DNA using the immunoSEQ Assay, a bias-controlled multiplex PCR. Concerning the study's data processing: Within the assay, amplification of reference gene primers was used to estimate how many nucleated cells each sample contained. To quantify the absolute abundance of each unique TCRbeta CDR3 rearrangement, sequence reads were collapsed and filtered. For each sample, productive Simpson clonality was calculated as the square root of Simpson's diversity index across productive rearrangements. TCRdb retrieved this table from immuneACCESS and kept in-frame rearrangements only. Not all clones are present; in checked studies, unresolved V genes account for under half, and no reason is known for the remainder. Clone size and the V and J calls come from that table; the DNA yielded D and trimming. This sample lists 70,000 or so clones; around 86% were detected once. Roughly 11% of the sample is taken by the ten largest.

General study outcomes and caveats: The amount of clinical and demographic metadata varied by source and participant and was provided uncurated.

The V and J genes are TRBV7-6 and TRBJ1-1; a tentative D call is TRBD1 (5 bases match). The sequence derives from a woman between 18 and 29 years old with acute or convalescent COVID-19. The sample consisted of peripheral blood. The CDR3 protein: CASSPPQRGVNTEAFF. The nucleotide sequence is given as TGTGCCAGCAGCCCCCCCCAGCGGGGGGTGAACACTGAAGCTTTCTTT.